Each of the 5 T cell receptor beta chains below was sequenced from the same sample in a study of cytomegalovirus exposure and HLA in healthy donors. Primers for the PCR totalled 60 Vbeta and 13 Jbeta. The table came from immunoSEQ multiplex PCR; TCRdb's copy has only in-frame clones and leaves some out. This table holds under 200,000 clones, around 84% found once. The sequenced sample consisted of PBMCs. All receptors come from a man aged 50-60 years in good health and CMV-seropositive.

V usage is TRBV11-2 and J usage is TRBJ2-6, with D unresolved. Deletions cut 8 bases from V and 0 bases from J, with 8 bases between. The germline V gene encodes CDR1 SGHAT and CDR2 FQNNGV. This CDR3 contains 14 residues. The CDR3 region is CASSPGSGANVLTF. The CDR3 bases are TGTGCCAGCTCCCCGGGCTCTGGGGCCAACGTCCTGACTTTC. Filled out from reference TRBV11-2 and TRBJ2-6, the complete variable domain reads EAGVAQSPRYKIIEKRQSVAFWCNPISGHATLYWYQQILGQGPKLLIQFQNNGVVDDSQLPKDRFSAERLKGVDSTLKIQPAKLEDSAVYLCASSPGSGANVLTFGAGSRLTVL.

This clone was picked up one time. The chain couples TRBV6-5 to TRBJ1-3, with D perhaps matching TRBD1 (5 bases). This CDR3 has 15 amino acids. The V end was cut by 7 bases, the J end by 0 bases, with 13 bases between. Germline CDR1 MNHEY, CDR2 SVGAGI. The CDR3 sequence is CASKGMTVSGNTIYF. CDR3 coding DNA: TGTGCCAGCAAAGGAATGACAGTCTCTGGAAACACCATATATTTT.

This clone has a handful of counts. The chain uses TRBV19 and TRBJ1-6; D is undetermined. Germline assignment: CDR1 LNHDA and CDR2 SQIVND (reference sequence). V was shortened by 5 bases and J by 5 bases, with 13 bases between the two germline ends. This CDR3 region has 15 residues. CDR3 nucleotide sequence: TGTGCCAGTAGTGGCAGGCCCCAAGATAATTCACCCCTCCACTTT. Protein: CASSGRPQDNSPLHF.

The J gene is TRBJ2-5, the V gene TRBV27; 7 nucleotides match TRBD1. Germline trimming cut 5 bases from V and 5 bases from J; bases unmatched to any gene: 8. Looked up from germline, CDR1 is MNHEY and CDR2 is SMNVEV (reference sequence). The CDR3 consists of 14 residues. The CDR3 loop is CASSTDRVQETQYF. The DNA of the CDR3 is TGTGCCAGCAGTACCGACAGGGTTCAGGAGACCCAGTACTTC.

This clone was seen just once. The chain links TRBV18 to TRBJ1-2, with TRBD1 identical over 9 bases. J lost 2 bases, V lost 3 bases, and 7 bases had no gene match. Germline assignment: CDR1 KGHSH and CDR2 LQKENI. This CDR3 has 16 amino acids. CDR3 in amino acids: CASSPVQGALNYGYTF. The DNA for the CDR3 is TGTGCCAGCTCACCCGTACAGGGGGCGCTGAACTATGGCTACACCTTC.